The 24 T cell receptor beta chains in this list originate from one sample, sequenced in a study of T cells in Graves' hyperthyroidism and ophthalmopathy. RNA transcripts were the template for amplifying TCR beta CDR3 regions. During a first-round RT-PCR of the TCR CDR3, the HTBI primer set was used. TCRdb reprocessed the multiplex PCR reads with MiXCR, giving one entry per CDR3 protein. The sample includes approximately 570,000 distinct CDR3 sequences, nearly 20% of them seen just once. The sequencing input was blood. The receptors come from a man in his forties with Graves' ophthalmopathy.

This clonotype was recorded many times. V and J are TRBV7-2 and TRBJ2-7, with TRBD2 identical over 11 bases. The CDR3 totals 17 residues. V was clipped by 5 bases and J by 3 bases; unmatched bases: 12. Per the germline V gene, CDR1 is SGHTA and CDR2 is FQGNSA. CDR3 residues: CASSPATTSGMLYEQYF. The CDR3 bases are TGTGCCAGCAGCCCCGCGACGACTAGCGGGATGCTCTACGAGCAGTACTTC.

This clonotype showed up just once. The genes are TRBV10-2 and TRBJ1-2, with 9 bases identical to TRBD1. J was trimmed by 6 bases and V by 0 bases; bases with no gene match: 5. CDR1 and CDR2 from the germline V gene are WSHSY and SAAADI. This CDR3 region has 15 residues. CDR3 residues: CASSESGQGFDGYTF. In DNA, the CDR3 is TGCGCCAGCAGTGAGTCGGGACAGGGATTTGATGGCTACACCTTC.

The chain links TRBV28 to TRBJ2-3; D unclear. The V and J ends lost 5 bases and 0 bases respectively, with 12 bases between them. The V gene's germline CDR1 is MDHEN and CDR2 SYDVKM. The CDR3 sequence is 15 residues long. The CDR3 DNA follows: TGTGCCAGCAGTATCGGCGCGGTTAGCACAGATACGCAGTATTTT. This gives the protein CASSIGAVSTDTQYF.

This sequence joins TRBV6-1 and TRBJ2-1; 13 bases are shared with TRBD2. From germline, CDR1 is MNHNS and CDR2 SASEGT. V lost 6 bases, J lost 7 bases, and 9 bases stayed unmatched. This CDR3 has 16 amino acids. For the CDR3, the DNA is TGTGCCAGCAGGGGGCGACTAGCGGGGGGCCCTAATGAGCAGTTCTTC. It encodes CASRGRLAGGPNEQFF.

This clonotype came up many times. The chain joins TRBV12-3 or TRBV12-4 to TRBJ1-5; D is perhaps TRBD1 (5 bases). The CDR3 loop spans 15 amino acids. Trimming left V 1 base short and J 8 bases short, with 15 bases between. This CDR3 is CASSLVGLGVKPQHF. As DNA, the CDR3 is TGTGCCAGCAGTTTAGTTGGATTGGGGGTAAAGCCCCAGCATTTT.

The rearrangement links TRBV28 to TRBJ2-3; D uncertain. This CDR3 is built from 14 residues. Germline V gives CDR1 MDHEN, CDR2 SYDVKM. Trimming removed 8 bases at V and 7 bases at J, with 19 bases between. The CDR3 DNA is TGTGCCAGCGGTGTGCCGGACCCGGTGAATACGCAGTATTTT. Its protein is CASGVPDPVNTQYF.

The chain carries TRBV10-3 and TRBJ2-7; D is uncertain. Germline V gene sequence: CDR1 ENHRY, CDR2 SYGVKD. Trimming stripped 5 bases from V and 5 bases from J, with 10 bases between. The CDR3 covers 12 residues. This chain's CDR3 is CAISTGLDEQYF. The CDR3 DNA reads as TGTGCCATCAGTACCGGGTTGGACGAGCAGTACTTC.

This chain uses TRBV20-1 with TRBJ1-6, with 7 bases fitting TRBD1. The CDR3 length is 14 residues. J lost 9 bases, V lost 3 bases, and 8 bases had no gene match. Germline CDR1 and CDR2: DFQATT and SNEGSKA (reference sequence). The CDR3 loop is CSASDRVYGSPLHF. As DNA, the CDR3 is TGCAGTGCTAGCGACAGGGTCTATGGTTCACCCCTCCACTTT.

This chain connects TRBV30 to TRBJ1-3; D is undetermined. Per germline, CDR1 GTSNPN and CDR2 SVGIG (reference sequence). The CDR3 has 13 amino acids. Deletions cut 1 base from V and 2 bases from J, with 6 bases between. CDR3 amino acids: CAWSGAAGNTIYF. The CDR3 nucleotides read TGTGCCTGGAGTGGCGCAGCTGGAAACACCATATATTTT.

Of note for this clonotype: A much larger clone sits a single nucleotide away, making a read error possible. V usage is TRBV20-1 and J usage is TRBJ1-1, with D perhaps matching TRBD1 (5 bases). V lost 6 bases to trimming and J lost 2 bases, with 19 bases between them. The CDR3 length is 15 residues. Germline V gives CDR1 DFQATT, CDR2 SNEGSKA (reference sequence). For the CDR3, the DNA is TGCAGTGCCACGAACCGGGGCAGGCCTAACACTGAAGCTTTCTTT. Protein sequence: CSATNRGRPNTEAFF.

This chain uses TRBV29-1 with TRBJ2-3, with TRBD2 matching 16 bases. V shed 6 bases, J shed 3 bases, and the junction held 6 bases outside the gene matches. CDR1 SQVTM and CDR2 ANQGSEA come from the germline V gene. This CDR3 has 16 residues. The CDR3 reads CSVTGTSGGATDTQYF. CDR3 sequence (DNA): TGCAGCGTCACCGGGACTAGCGGGGGGGCGACAGATACGCAGTATTTT.

This clonotype occurred many times. V is TRBV7-2 and J is TRBJ2-5; the D is unclear. This CDR3 is built from 14 residues. V lost 5 bases and J lost 2, with 12 bases in between. Germline V gives CDR1 SGHTA, CDR2 FQGNSA. The CDR3 spells CASSPAGEQETQYF. CDR3 sequence (DNA): TGTGCCAGCAGCCCCGCTGGCGAACAAGAGACCCAGTACTTC.

This clonotype was counted ten times or more. This sequence joins TRBV11-2 and TRBJ2-7; D is ambiguous. The CDR3 runs 12 residues. Germline V gene data show CDR1 as SGHAT and CDR2 as FQNNGV. Trimming left V 5 bases short and J 1 base short, with 6 bases between. CDR3 protein: CASSITSYEQYF. In nucleotides, the CDR3 is TGTGCCAGCAGCATTACTTCCTACGAGCAGTACTTC.

This clonotype has more than one count but fewer than ten. The rearrangement joins TRBV6-2 or TRBV6-3 to TRBJ2-5, with 9 bases aligning to TRBD2. CDR3 length: 17 residues. J was trimmed by 1 base and V by 8 bases; bases with no gene match: 14. Germline V gene data show CDR1 as MNHEY and CDR2 as SVGEGT. In DNA, the CDR3 is TGTGCCAGCGCTCACCTTTTGCTAGCGGGGCCCCAAGAGACCCAGTACTTC. Its translation is CASAHLLLAGPQETQYF.

This clonotype was seen more than once but under ten times. One end of the junction varies from germline; a read error may be responsible. The chain couples TRBV7-3 to TRBJ1-3; unclear D gene. Germline lookup yields CDR1 SGHTA and CDR2 FQGTGA. The CDR3 has 13 residues. The CDR3, as DNA: TGTGCCAACAGCCTAGGGAGGGGAAACACCATATATTTT. Its protein product is CANSLGRGNTIYF.

This rearrangement joins TRBV6-2 or TRBV6-3 to TRBJ2-7; 11 positions match TRBD1. Germline V CDR1 and CDR2: MNHEY, SVGEGT. Trimming at V came to 6 bases and at J to 6 bases, leaving 10 bases not matched to a gene. CDR3 length: 15 residues. The CDR3 sequence: CASSRGTGGFGEQYF. Here the CDR3 DNA reads TGTGCCAGCAGCCGTGGGACAGGGGGTTTCGGCGAGCAGTACTTC.

The V gene is TRBV19, the J gene TRBJ2-3; no clear D. The CDR3 runs 13 residues. Germline V gene sequence: CDR1 LNHDA, CDR2 SQIVND (reference sequence). Trimming cost V 4 bases and J 9 bases, with 14 bases left between them. The CDR3 sequence is CASSKAVEKTQYF. The CDR3 DNA follows: TGTGCCAGTAGTAAGGCGGTGGAGAAAACGCAGTATTTT.

The gene calls are TRBV20-1 and TRBJ2-7; the D call may be TRBD1 or TRBD2 (5 bases each). The CDR3 covers 15 residues. V lost 3 bases to trimming and J lost 7 bases, with 22 bases between them. CDR1 and CDR2 (germline): DFQATT, SNEGSKA (reference sequence). The CDR3, as DNA: TGCAGTGCTAGGGATACCAGGGAGTTGTCGCGGGAGCAGTACTTC. Translated, it gives CSARDTRELSREQYF.

This chain connects TRBV20-1 to TRBJ2-3; no clear D. The length of the CDR3 is 10 residues. V dropped 7 bases and J dropped 6 bases, with 8 bases sitting between them. The germline V gene has CDR1 DFQATT and CDR2 SNEGSKA (reference sequence). The CDR3 reads CSVARDTQYF. The CDR3 coding sequence is TGCAGTGTTGCCCGTGATACGCAGTATTTT.

This clonotype was seen at least ten times. This chain links TRBV3-1 with TRBJ2-5; 10 bases are shared with TRBD2. This CDR3 is built from 17 residues. CDR1 LGHDT and CDR2 YNNKEL come from the germline V gene (reference sequence). V dropped 4 bases and J dropped 0; count of bases not matched to a gene: 8. The CDR3: CASSRRRAGGYQETQYF. For the CDR3, the DNA is TGTGCCAGCAGCCGCCGTCGAGCGGGGGGGTACCAAGAGACCCAGTACTTC.

The chain recombines TRBV29-1 with TRBJ2-1, with D perhaps assigned TRBD1 or TRBD2 (5 bases each). The CDR3 is 12 residues long. Trimming removed 7 bases from V and 9 bases from J, with 16 bases in between. Germline CDR1 SQVTM, CDR2 ANQGSEA. This CDR3 reads CSGGSGLGEQFF. The CDR3 DNA follows: TGCAGCGGGGGGAGTGGGCTGGGTGAGCAGTTCTTC.

The chain employs TRBV6-1 and TRBJ2-2, with D unclear. CDR1 and CDR2 (germline): MNHNS, SASEGT. CDR3 size: 10 residues. V shed 6 bases and J shed 11 bases, with 7 bases lying between them. The CDR3 DNA is TGTGCCAGCAGGTTCGGTGAGCTGTTTTTT. Translated: CASRFGELFF.

The table lists this clonotype with a few counts. The rearrangement links TRBV7-2 to TRBJ1-4, with TRBD1 matching 7 bases. J lost 6 bases, V lost 2 bases, and 6 bases had no gene match. Germline loops: CDR1 SGHTA, CDR2 FQGNSA. CDR3 size: 15 residues. The CDR3 coding sequence is TGTGCCAGCAGCTTACTAGGGGGACAGCATGAAAAACTGTTTTTT. This sequence encodes CASSLLGGQHEKLFF.

This clonotype has ten or more counts. This chain uses TRBV28 with TRBJ1-1; no clear D gene. The V gene's germline CDR1 is MDHEN and CDR2 SYDVKM. The CDR3 extends over 11 amino acids. Trimming cost V 8 bases and J 4 bases, with 8 bases left between them. Written as DNA, the CDR3 is TGTGCCAGCGGAAAAAGCACTGAAGCTTTCTTT. Translating gives CASGKSTEAFF.